Below are 29 T cell receptor beta chains sequenced from a single sample in a study of post-analysis software for immune sequencing data. Findings of the study overall: In patients, about five TRBV segments were more frequent than in controls, with TRBV5-6, TRBV5-1 and TRBV20-1 among them.

TCR beta cDNA libraries included unique molecular identifiers. Using its own MiXCR run on the PCR reads, TCRdb lists one record per CDR3 protein. The data show a few hundred thousand distinct CDR3 sequences, around 33% seen once. These receptors have no identified antigens. Source material: blood. The receptors shown here come from a girl under 18 with multiple sclerosis.

This clonotype was detected many times. The chain has TRBV18 and TRBJ1-1; no definite D call. V lost 1 base and J lost 1, with 4 bases in between. The germline V gene encodes CDR1 KGHSH and CDR2 LQKENI. The CDR3 has 13 residues. Written as DNA, the CDR3 is TGTGCCAGCTCACCACAGGAGAACACTGAAGCTTTCTTT. Amino acid sequence: CASSPQENTEAFF.

This clonotype was seen a few times. The gene calls are TRBV27 and TRBJ2-7; 15 bases agree with TRBD2. The DNA end is more similar to TRBJ2-5, so the J call may be wrong. The CDR3 extends over 16 amino acids. CDR1 and CDR2 (germline): MNHEY, SMNVEV (reference sequence). The CDR3 DNA reads TGTGCCAGCAGCCCTAGGGGACTAGCGGGGGGAGAGACCCAGTACTTC. Translation gives CASSPRGLAGGETQYF.

Points on this clonotype: The junction departs from germline at one end; a sequencing error may be responsible. The V call is TRBV10-2, the J call TRBJ2-3; TRBD2 agrees at 7 bases. The germline V gene has CDR1 WSHSY and CDR2 SAAADI. The CDR3 sequence is 17 residues long. CDR3 amino acids: CASSERRRGKSTGTQYF. DNA of the CDR3: TGCGCCAGCAGTGAGAGGAGGCGGGGGAAGAGCACAGGTACGCAGTATTTT.

This clonotype was detected only a few times. V usage is TRBV6-5 and J usage is TRBJ2-6, with D possibly TRBD1 on 5 matching bases. Germline V gene sequence: CDR1 MNHEY, CDR2 SVGAGI. This CDR3 has 16 amino acids. Trimming took off 7 bases at V and 0 bases at J, with 13 bases between the two ends. The CDR3 DNA follows: TGTGCCAGCACCTTCAGGGTTAGCTCTGGGGCCAACGTCCTGACTTTC. Protein sequence: CASTFRVSSGANVLTF.

The chain joins TRBV12-3 or TRBV12-4 to TRBJ1-1, with D maybe TRBD1 (5 bases). V was clipped by 3 bases and J by 6 bases, with 14 bases between them. The CDR3 covers 14 residues. CDR3 amino acids: CASSFVGGAPEAFF. CDR3 DNA: TGTGCCAGCAGTTTCGTTGGGGGAGCCCCTGAAGCTTTCTTT.

The chain recombines TRBV6-6 with TRBJ2-5; a weak D match, TRBD2 (6 bases). Per germline, CDR1 MNHNY and CDR2 SVGAGI (reference sequence). The CDR3 totals 14 residues. Trimming stripped 5 bases from V and 4 bases from J, with 14 bases between. As DNA, the CDR3 is TGTGCCAGCAGTCTACCGGAGGGGATAGAGACCCAGTACTTC. Its translation: CASSLPEGIETQYF.

This clonotype was found a few times. One end of the junction does not line up with germline, which may come from a read error. DNA for the CDR3: TGTGCTAGCAGCTCAGCTAGCGGGGGGGGAGAAGAGACCCAGTACTTC. It specifies CASSSASGGGEETQYF. The chain uses TRBV7-7 and TRBJ2-5, with 12 nucleotides matching TRBD2. CDR1 is SSHAT, CDR2 FNYEAQ, per germline (reference sequence). This CDR3 has 16 residues.

This chain links TRBV10-3 with TRBJ1-2; D remains unclear. The V end lost 3 bases, the J end lost 6 bases, and 8 bases lay between the germline ends. The CDR3 sequence is 12 residues long. Germline CDR1 reads ENHRY; CDR2 reads SYGVKD. For the CDR3, the DNA is TGTGCCATCAGTGAAGCGAACCATGGCTACACCTTC. This codes for CAISEANHGYTF.

This clonotype turned up a few times. This chain connects TRBV3-1 to TRBJ2-1, with 7 bases identical to TRBD2. Trimming took 8 bases from V and 4 from J; bases not matched to a gene: 11. The length of the CDR3 is 15 residues. Looked up from germline, CDR1 is LGHDT and CDR2 is YNNKEL (reference sequence). The CDR3 DNA is TGTGCCAGCGGAAAGGGGCCGCGGGGGTACAATGAGCAGTTCTTC. Protein: CASGKGPRGYNEQFF.

This clonotype was found a few times. The chain is built from TRBV5-1 and TRBJ2-3, with D perhaps assigned TRBD1 or TRBD2 (6 bases each). Germline CDR1 is SGHRS and CDR2 is YFSETQ. This CDR3 spans 14 amino acids. Trimming took off 5 bases at V and 6 bases at J, with 16 bases between the two ends. CDR3 residues: CASRRGATVDTQYF. The CDR3 DNA reads as TGCGCCAGCAGAAGGGGGGCCACGGTCGATACGCAGTATTTT.

This clonotype appeared many times. The rearrangement uses TRBV5-1 and TRBJ2-5; possibly TRBD1 for D (6 bases). The CDR3 has 16 amino acids. CDR1 SGHRS and CDR2 YFSETQ come from the germline V gene. The ends were cut back, 0 bases at V and 2 bases at J, with 14 bases in the middle. CDR3 nucleotides: TGCGCCAGCAGCTTGGGACCTACAGGGAAACAAGAGACCCAGTACTTC. Amino acid sequence: CASSLGPTGKQETQYF.

This clonotype turned up a few times. The V gene is TRBV3-1, the J gene TRBJ2-3; D remains unclear. Per germline, CDR1 LGHDT and CDR2 YNNKEL (reference sequence). V was trimmed by 6 bases and J by 9 bases, leaving 10 bases between them. There are 11 residues in the CDR3. The CDR3 protein is CASSQLRTQYF. CDR3 nucleotide sequence: TGTGCCAGCAGTCAGTTGCGCACGCAGTATTTT.

This chain links TRBV20-1 with TRBJ2-4, with D perhaps matching TRBD1 (7 bases). Germline V gives CDR1 DFQATT, CDR2 SNEGSKA (reference sequence). The CDR3 contains 14 residues. The V end was cut by 3 bases, the J end by 7 bases, with 16 bases between. CDR3 residues: CSASRGRGWNIQYF. For the CDR3, the DNA is TGCAGTGCTAGTAGGGGGCGGGGCTGGAACATTCAGTACTTC.

This clonotype has more than one count but fewer than ten. V gene TRBV10-3 combines with J gene TRBJ1-2; a weak D match, TRBD1 (5 bases). The CDR3 runs 17 residues. Deletions cut 2 bases from V and 0 bases from J, with 16 bases between. CDR1 is ENHRY and CDR2 is SYGVKD in the germline V gene. This CDR3 reads CAISETPTGDPNYGYTF. DNA of the CDR3: TGTGCCATCAGTGAGACCCCAACGGGGGACCCTAACTATGGCTACACCTTC.

The chain uses TRBV30 and TRBJ2-1; TRBD1 might be the D (6 bases). The germline gives CDR1 GTSNPN, CDR2 SVGIG (reference sequence). The CDR3 is 14 amino acids. Trimming shortened V by 5 bases and J by 13 bases, and 24 bases separated the two germline ends. The CDR3 region has the DNA TGTGCCTGGGCGGGTGGTGCGGGTAGGGGGATTCAGTTCTTC. Encoded protein: CAWAGGAGRGIQFF. The entire variable domain, with the rest obtained from reference TRBV30 and TRBJ2-1, is as follows: SQTIHQWPATLVQPVGSPLSLECTVEGTSNPNLYWYRQAAGRGLQLLFYSVGIGQISSEVPQNLSASRPQDRQFILSSKKLLLSDSGFYLCAWAGGAGRGIQFFGPGTRLTVL.

Only a few counts were recorded for this clonotype. The genes are TRBV20-1 and TRBJ2-1; no firm D call. CDR3 length: 17 amino acids. CDR1 and CDR2 (germline): DFQATT, SNEGSKA (reference sequence). V lost 0 bases and J 4 bases, leaving 19 bases between the germline ends. The DNA for the CDR3 is TGCAGTGCTAGAGACCTAACCGCGGCAAAATCGTACAATGAGCAGTTCTTC. Translation: CSARDLTAAKSYNEQFF.

Concerning this clonotype: One end of the junction does not line up with germline, which may come from a read error. This chain links TRBV5-5 with TRBJ2-3; D ambiguous. The CDR3 contains 13 residues. Germline assignment: CDR1 SGHKS and CDR2 YYEKEE (reference sequence). The CDR3 loop reads CASSLGLTDTRYF. CDR3 bases: TGTGCCAGCAGCTTAGGATTAACAGATACGCGGTATTTT.

This clonotype has only one observation. J is TRBJ2-3 and V is TRBV3-1, with a weak D call TRBD2 (6 bases). Germline assignment: CDR1 LGHDT and CDR2 YNNKEL (reference sequence). Trimming left V 1 base short and J 8 bases short, with 16 bases between. The CDR3 covers 15 residues. The CDR3 nucleotides are TGTGCCAGCAGCCAAGGTTGGTCCGTGGGACTTACGCAGTATTTT. Translation: CASSQGWSVGLTQYF.

J is TRBJ2-3 and V is TRBV12-3 or TRBV12-4, with D possibly TRBD2 on 5 matching bases. The CDR3 extends over 17 amino acids. V lost 0 bases to trimming and J lost 4 bases, with 17 bases between them. CDR3 bases: TGTGCCAGCAGTTTAGCGAGGGCGTCACAGACCCCAGATACGCAGTATTTT. This translates into CASSLARASQTPDTQYF.

The CDR3 sequence: CSATETYGYTF. CDR3 sequence (DNA): TGCAGTGCTACCGAAACCTATGGCTACACCTTC. The V call is TRBV20-1, the J call TRBJ1-2, with D hard to call. CDR1 is DFQATT, CDR2 SNEGSKA, per germline (reference sequence). The CDR3 covers 11 residues. Trimming took off 4 bases at V and 4 bases at J, with 7 bases between the two ends.

V gene TRBV6-1 combines with J gene TRBJ2-5; D may correspond to TRBD1 or TRBD2 (5 bases each). TRBJ2-4 explains the end of the DNA better; the J call may be wrong. Germline CDR1 reads MNHNS; CDR2 reads SASEGT. CDR3 length: 12 amino acids. In DNA form, the CDR3 reads TGTGCCAGCAGTGCAGTGGGGGACATTCAGTACTTC. Its translation is CASSAVGDIQYF.

The chain is built from TRBV4-1 and TRBJ2-3; D gene uncertain. This CDR3 contains 13 residues. Per the germline V gene, CDR1 is MGHRA and CDR2 is YSYEKL. Trimming left V 5 bases short and J 6 bases short, with 12 bases between. The CDR3 protein is CASSWTSDDTQYF. DNA for the CDR3: TGCGCCAGCAGCTGGACGTCGGATGATACGCAGTATTTT.

A remark on this clonotype: A much larger clone lies a single base off, so this may be a read error. This sequence joins TRBV9 and TRBJ2-3; a weak D match, TRBD2 (5 bases). Germline V gene data show CDR1 as SGDLS and CDR2 as YYNGEE. Between the trimmed V and J ends, which lost 0 bases and 2 bases, there was a span of 13 bases. The CDR3 contains 16 residues. The CDR3 here is CASSVASCVDTDTQYF. In nucleotides, the CDR3 is TGTGCCAGCAGCGTAGCTAGCTGTGTCGACACAGATACGCAGTATTTT.

This clonotype came up a few times. The chain combines TRBV29-1 with TRBJ1-1; 11 bases match TRBD1. V was pared by 6 bases and J by 1 base, with 7 bases of the junction left unmatched. The germline V gene has CDR1 SQVTM and CDR2 ANQGSEA. The CDR3 runs 15 residues. The CDR3 DNA sequence: TGCAGCGTCGCTGGGACAGGGGGAAGGAACACTGAAGCTTTCTTT. Encoded protein: CSVAGTGGRNTEAFF.

This clonotype was recorded a few times. This chain connects TRBV13 to TRBJ1-1, with D tentatively TRBD1 (5 bases). Germline CDR1 and CDR2: PRHDT and FYEKMQ (reference sequence). This CDR3 has 14 residues. V was trimmed by 4 bases and J by 3 bases, leaving 12 bases between them. Written as DNA, the CDR3 is TGTGCCAGCAGCTGGCAGGGTACGGACACTGAAGCTTTCTTT. It translates to CASSWQGTDTEAFF.

The CDR3 is CSARGIDPKNIQYF. Written as DNA, the CDR3 is TGCAGTGCTAGGGGGATCGACCCCAAAAACATTCAGTACTTC. J is TRBJ2-4 and V is TRBV20-1; D is unclear. The ends were cut back, 3 bases at V and 2 bases at J, with 11 bases in the middle. Germline V CDR1 and CDR2: DFQATT, SNEGSKA (reference sequence). There are 14 residues in the CDR3.

This clonotype occurred a few times. The chain couples TRBV15 to TRBJ1-4; D gene ambiguous. V shed 0 bases and J shed 8 bases, with 4 bases lying between them. CDR1 and CDR2 from the germline V gene are LNHNV and YYDKDF (reference sequence). This CDR3 contains 12 residues. The CDR3 nucleotides read TGTGCCACCAGCAGAGACAGGGAAAAACTGTTTTTT. Translated, it gives CATSRDREKLFF.

The chain uses TRBV2 and TRBJ2-3, with 10 bases that match TRBD2. This CDR3 comprises 15 residues. J gave up 3 bases and V 2 bases, and 2 bases lay outside the gene matches. The germline V gene encodes CDR1 SNHLY and CDR2 FYNNEI. CDR3 DNA sequence: TGTGCCAGCAGTGAACTAGCGGGGGAAACAGATACGCAGTATTTT. It is translated as CASSELAGETDTQYF.

J is TRBJ2-5 and V is TRBV12-3 or TRBV12-4; weak D call: TRBD1 (6 bases). This CDR3 is 15 amino acids long. V shed 2 bases and J shed 11 bases, with 21 bases lying between them. The CDR3 DNA sequence: TGTGCCAGCAGTTTAATGGCTAGAGGGGGAGAAGGGCAGTACTTC. This codes for CASSLMARGGEGQYF.